The 7 T cell receptor beta chains below all came from one sample that was sequenced in a study of blood T cell repertoires in COVID-19. Method: immunoSEQ multiplex PCR; TCRdb's copy keeps in-frame clones and lacks some. Of about 150,000 clones in the sample, 65% to 85% are singletons; the top ten hold less than 20%. The sample was peripheral blood. The receptors come from a woman in her 70s who had recovered from COVID-19.

The chain uses TRBV30 and TRBJ2-7; tentatively, D is TRBD2 (5 bases). Germline CDR1 is GTSNPN and CDR2 is SVGIG (reference sequence). Trimming shortened V by 0 bases and J by 7 bases, and 7 bases separated the two germline ends. The CDR3 is 11 amino acids. The CDR3 DNA follows: TGTGCCTGGAGTGTTGGCGGGGAGCAGTACTTC. This encodes CAWSVGGEQYF.

This clone was counted only a few times. The chain employs TRBV19 and TRBJ2-1; TRBD1 matches 8 bases. Germline CDR1 is LNHDA and CDR2 is SQIVND (reference sequence). The CDR3 has 16 residues. After removal of 1 base from V and 5 bases from J, the junction contained 7 bases not matched to a gene. The CDR3 spells CASSIVGQGANNEQFF. Written as DNA, the CDR3 is TGTGCCAGTAGTATAGTGGGGCAGGGGGCCAACAATGAGCAGTTCTTC.

The chain uses TRBV5-1 and TRBJ1-2; a possible D gene is TRBD1 (5 bases). V was trimmed by 5 bases and J by 3 bases, leaving 14 bases between them. CDR3 size: 14 residues. Germline V gives CDR1 SGHRS, CDR2 YFSETQ. This CDR3 reads CASRPYGGDYGYTF. The CDR3 DNA sequence: TGCGCCAGCAGACCGTACGGGGGGGACTATGGCTACACCTTC. The full variable domain, in which reference TRBV5-1 and TRBJ1-2 provide the parts outside the CDR3, is KAGVTQTPRYLIKTRGQQVTLSCSPISGHRSVSWYQQTPGQGLQFLFEYFSETQRNKGNFPGRFSGRQFSNSRSEMNVSTLELGDSALYLCASRPYGGDYGYTFGSGTRLTVV.

The rearrangement uses TRBV19 and TRBJ1-2; D might be TRBD1 (5 bases). The CDR3 has 16 amino acids. Germline V gives CDR1 LNHDA, CDR2 SQIVND (reference sequence). Between the trimmed V and J ends, which lost 5 bases and 6 bases, there was a span of 22 bases. CDR3: CASSGGGIRPYDGYTF. The CDR3 DNA sequence: TGTGCCAGTAGTGGGGGGGGAATTCGCCCCTATGATGGCTACACCTTC.

V gene TRBV25-1 combines with J gene TRBJ1-6; possibly TRBD1 for D (5 bases). The CDR3 runs to 17 residues. CDR1 is MGHDK and CDR2 is SYGVNS in the germline V gene. Trimming removed 6 bases at V and 3 bases at J, with 18 bases between. CDR3 region: CASRGGGGTDYNSPLHF. The CDR3 DNA follows: TGTGCCAGCAGGGGCGGCGGGGGGACGGACTATAATTCACCCCTCCACTTT. The full variable domain, its missing parts supplied by reference TRBV25-1 and TRBJ1-6, is EADIYQTPRYLVIGTGKKITLECSQTMGHDKMYWYQQDPGMELHLIHYSYGVNSTEKGDLSSESTVSRIRTEHFPLTLESARPSHTSQYLCASRGGGGTDYNSPLHFGNGTRLTVT.

In its sample, this clone was seen a few times. The rearrangement joins TRBV7-9 to TRBJ1-1, with TRBD1 as a possible D gene (6 bases). CDR1 is SEHNR, CDR2 FQNEAQ, per germline (reference sequence). Trimming pared 11 bases from V and 1 base from J, leaving 11 bases between. The CDR3 is made up of 12 amino acids. Here the CDR3 DNA reads TGTGCCGCCGGGACACCGAACACTGAAGCTTTCTTT. It codes for CAAGTPNTEAFF.

The rearrangement links TRBV3-1 (or the pseudogene TRBV3-2) to TRBJ1-6, with 8 nucleotides matching TRBD1. Germline V lookup: CDR1 LGHDT, CDR2 YNNKEL (reference sequence). The junction had 9 bases not matched to a gene; V was cut back by 4 bases and J by 10 bases. The CDR3 is 15 residues long. The CDR3: CASSPGTGRGSPLHF. DNA of the CDR3: TGTGCCAGCAGCCCGGGGACAGGCAGAGGATCACCCCTCCACTTT.